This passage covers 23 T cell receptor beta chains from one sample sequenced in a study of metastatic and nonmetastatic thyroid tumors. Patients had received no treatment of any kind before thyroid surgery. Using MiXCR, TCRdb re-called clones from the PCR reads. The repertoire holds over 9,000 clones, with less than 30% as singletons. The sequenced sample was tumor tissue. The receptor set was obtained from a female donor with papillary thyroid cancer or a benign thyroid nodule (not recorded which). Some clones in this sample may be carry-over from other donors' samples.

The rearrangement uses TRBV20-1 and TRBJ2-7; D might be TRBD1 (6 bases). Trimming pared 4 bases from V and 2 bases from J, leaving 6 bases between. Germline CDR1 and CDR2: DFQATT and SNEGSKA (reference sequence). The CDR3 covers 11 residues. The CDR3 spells CSAKGAYEQYF. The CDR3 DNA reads TGCAGTGCTAAGGGGGCCTACGAGCAGTACTTC.

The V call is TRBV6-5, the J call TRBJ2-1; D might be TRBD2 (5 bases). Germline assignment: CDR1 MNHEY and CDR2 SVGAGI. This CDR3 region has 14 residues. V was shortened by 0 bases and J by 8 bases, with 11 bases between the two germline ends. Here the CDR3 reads CASSYSWGAHEQFF. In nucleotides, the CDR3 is TGTGCCAGCAGTTACTCGTGGGGAGCGCATGAGCAGTTCTTC.

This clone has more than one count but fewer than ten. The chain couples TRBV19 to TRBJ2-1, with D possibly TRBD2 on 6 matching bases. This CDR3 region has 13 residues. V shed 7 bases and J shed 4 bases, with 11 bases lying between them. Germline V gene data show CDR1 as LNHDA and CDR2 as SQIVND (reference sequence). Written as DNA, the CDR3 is TGTGCCAGTAATCCTGGAGGGTACAATGAGCAGTTCTTC. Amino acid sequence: CASNPGGYNEQFF. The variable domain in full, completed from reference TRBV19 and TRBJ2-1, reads DGGITQSPKYLFRKEGQNVTLSCEQNLNHDAMYWYRQDPGQGLRLIYYSQIVNDFQKGDIAEGYSVSREKKESFPLTVTSAQKNPTAFYLCASNPGGYNEQFFGPGTRLTVL.

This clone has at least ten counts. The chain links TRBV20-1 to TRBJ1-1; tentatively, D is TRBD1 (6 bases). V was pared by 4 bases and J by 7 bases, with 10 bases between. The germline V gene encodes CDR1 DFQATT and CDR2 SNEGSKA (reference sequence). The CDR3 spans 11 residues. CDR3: CSATGAREAFF. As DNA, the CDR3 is TGCAGTGCTACAGGGGCACGTGAAGCTTTCTTT.

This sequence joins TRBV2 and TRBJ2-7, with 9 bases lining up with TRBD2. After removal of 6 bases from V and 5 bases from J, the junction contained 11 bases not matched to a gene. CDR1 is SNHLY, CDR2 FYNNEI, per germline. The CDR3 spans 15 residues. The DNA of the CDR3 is TGTGCCAGCAGCCCAACCGGGACTAGCATCAACGAGCAGTACTTC. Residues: CASSPTGTSINEQYF.

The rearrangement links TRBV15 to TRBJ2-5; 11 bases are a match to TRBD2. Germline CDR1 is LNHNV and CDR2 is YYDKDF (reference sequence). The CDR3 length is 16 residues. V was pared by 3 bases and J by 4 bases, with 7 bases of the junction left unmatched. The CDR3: CATSSLELAGVETQYF. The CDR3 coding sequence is TGTGCCACCAGCAGTCTAGAACTAGCGGGAGTAGAGACCCAGTACTTC.

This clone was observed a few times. The DNA of the CDR3 is TGTGCCAGCAGTTTATTTGCCTACGAGCAGTACTTC. Translated, it gives CASSLFAYEQYF. The chain is built from TRBV28 and TRBJ2-7; no definite D call. The V gene lost 1 base and the J gene lost 2 bases, with 3 bases spanning the gap. The length of the CDR3 is 12 residues. Germline V gene lookup returns CDR1 MDHEN and CDR2 SYDVKM.

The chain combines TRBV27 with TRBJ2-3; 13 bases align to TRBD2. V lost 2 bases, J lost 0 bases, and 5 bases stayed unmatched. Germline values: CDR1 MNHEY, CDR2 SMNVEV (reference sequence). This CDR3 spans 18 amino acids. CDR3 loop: CASSLGVGLAGSTDTQYF. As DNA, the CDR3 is TGTGCCAGCAGTTTAGGTGTGGGACTAGCGGGGAGCACAGATACGCAGTATTTT.

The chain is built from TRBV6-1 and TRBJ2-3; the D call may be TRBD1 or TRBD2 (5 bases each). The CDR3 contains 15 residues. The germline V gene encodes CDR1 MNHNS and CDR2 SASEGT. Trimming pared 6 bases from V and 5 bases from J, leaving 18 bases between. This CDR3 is CASSASTGQVDTQYF. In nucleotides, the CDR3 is TGTGCCAGCAGCGCCTCCACGGGGCAAGTAGATACGCAGTATTTT.

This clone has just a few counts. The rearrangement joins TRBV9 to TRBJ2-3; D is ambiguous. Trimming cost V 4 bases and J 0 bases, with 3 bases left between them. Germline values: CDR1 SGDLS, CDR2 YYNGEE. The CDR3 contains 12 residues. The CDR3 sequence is CASSPSTDTQYF. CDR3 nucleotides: TGTGCCAGCAGCCCAAGCACAGATACGCAGTATTTT.

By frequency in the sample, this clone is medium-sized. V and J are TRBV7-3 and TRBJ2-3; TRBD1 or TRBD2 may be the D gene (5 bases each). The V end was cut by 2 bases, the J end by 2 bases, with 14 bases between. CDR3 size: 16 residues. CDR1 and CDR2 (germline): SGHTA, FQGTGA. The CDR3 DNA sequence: TGTGCCAGCAGCTTACTCGGGGCCGGGGCCACAGATACGCAGTATTTT. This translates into CASSLLGAGATDTQYF. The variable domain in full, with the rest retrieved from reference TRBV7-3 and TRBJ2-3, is GAGVSQTPSNKVTEKGKYVELRCDPISGHTALYWYRQSLGQGPEFLIYFQGTGAADDSGLPNDRFFAVRPEGSVSTLKIQRTERGDSAVYLCASSLLGAGATDTQYFGPGTRLTVL.

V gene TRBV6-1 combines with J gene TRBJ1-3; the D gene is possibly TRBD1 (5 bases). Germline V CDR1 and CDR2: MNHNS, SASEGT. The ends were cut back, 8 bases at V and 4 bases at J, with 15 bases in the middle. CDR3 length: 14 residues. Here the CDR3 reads CASSRVGEGNTIYF. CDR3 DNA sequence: TGTGCCAGCTCGCGCGTGGGGGAGGGAAACACCATATATTTT.

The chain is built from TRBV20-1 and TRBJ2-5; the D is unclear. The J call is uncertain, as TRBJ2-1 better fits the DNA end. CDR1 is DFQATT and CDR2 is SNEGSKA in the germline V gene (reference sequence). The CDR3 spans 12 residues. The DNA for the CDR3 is TGCAGTGCTAGAGATTGGGTGAATGAGCAGTTCTTC. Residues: CSARDWVNEQFF.

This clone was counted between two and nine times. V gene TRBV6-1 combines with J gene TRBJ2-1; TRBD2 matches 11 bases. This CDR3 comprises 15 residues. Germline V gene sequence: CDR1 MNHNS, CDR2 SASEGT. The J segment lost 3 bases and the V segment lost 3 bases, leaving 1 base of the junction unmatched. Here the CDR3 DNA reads TGTGCCAGCAGTGACGGGACTAGCGGCTACAATGAGCAGTTCTTC. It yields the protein CASSDGTSGYNEQFF.

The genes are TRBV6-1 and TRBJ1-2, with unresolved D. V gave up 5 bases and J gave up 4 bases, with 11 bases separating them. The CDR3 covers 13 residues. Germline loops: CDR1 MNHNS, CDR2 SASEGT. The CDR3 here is CASSPVVSYGYTF. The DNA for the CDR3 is TGTGCCAGCAGTCCAGTAGTCAGCTATGGCTACACCTTC.

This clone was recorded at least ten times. The CDR3 loop reads CASSSAGHLYEQYF. The CDR3 DNA reads TGCGCCAGCAGCTCAGCGGGACACCTCTACGAGCAGTACTTC. The chain combines TRBV5-1 with TRBJ2-7; tentative D call: TRBD2 (7 bases). The V end was cut by 3 bases, the J end by 3 bases, with 13 bases between. This CDR3 is built from 14 residues. Per the germline V gene, CDR1 is SGHRS and CDR2 is YFSETQ.

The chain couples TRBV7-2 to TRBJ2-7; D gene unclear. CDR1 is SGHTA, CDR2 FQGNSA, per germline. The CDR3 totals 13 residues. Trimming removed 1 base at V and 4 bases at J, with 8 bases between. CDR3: CASSLGASYEQYF. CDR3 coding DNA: TGTGCCAGCAGCTTAGGGGCCTCTTACGAGCAGTACTTC.

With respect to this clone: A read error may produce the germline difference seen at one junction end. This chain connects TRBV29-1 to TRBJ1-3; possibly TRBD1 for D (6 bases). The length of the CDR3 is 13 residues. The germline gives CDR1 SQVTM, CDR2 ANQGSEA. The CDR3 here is CSVWTDSGYTKYF. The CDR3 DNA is TGCAGCGTTTGGACAGACTCTGGATACACCAAATATTTT.

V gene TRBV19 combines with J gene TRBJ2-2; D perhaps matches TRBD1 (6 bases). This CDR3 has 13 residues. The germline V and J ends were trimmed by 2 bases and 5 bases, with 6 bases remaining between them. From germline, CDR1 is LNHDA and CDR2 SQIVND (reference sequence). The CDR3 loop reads CASSIRGTGELFF. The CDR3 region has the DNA TGTGCCAGTAGTATAAGGGGGACCGGGGAGCTGTTTTTT.

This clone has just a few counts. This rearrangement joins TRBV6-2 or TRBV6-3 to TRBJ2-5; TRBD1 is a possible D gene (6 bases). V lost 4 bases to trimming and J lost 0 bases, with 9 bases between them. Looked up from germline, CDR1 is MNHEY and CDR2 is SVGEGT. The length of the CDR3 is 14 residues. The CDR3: CASSSTGYQETQYF. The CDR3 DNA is TGTGCCAGCAGTTCAACAGGGTACCAAGAGACCCAGTACTTC.

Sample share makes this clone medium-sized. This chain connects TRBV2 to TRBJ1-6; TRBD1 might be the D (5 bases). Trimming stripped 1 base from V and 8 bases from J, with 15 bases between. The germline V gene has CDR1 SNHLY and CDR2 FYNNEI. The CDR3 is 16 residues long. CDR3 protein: CASSEERGRADSPLHF. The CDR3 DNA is TGTGCCAGCAGTGAAGAGCGGGGGAGGGCTGATTCACCCCTCCACTTT.

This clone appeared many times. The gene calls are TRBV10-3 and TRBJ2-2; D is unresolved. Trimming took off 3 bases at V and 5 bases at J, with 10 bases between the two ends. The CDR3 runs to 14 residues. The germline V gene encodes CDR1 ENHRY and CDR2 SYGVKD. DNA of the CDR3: TGTGCCATCAGTGATGAGACTCCGACCGGGGAGCTGTTTTTT. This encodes CAISDETPTGELFF.

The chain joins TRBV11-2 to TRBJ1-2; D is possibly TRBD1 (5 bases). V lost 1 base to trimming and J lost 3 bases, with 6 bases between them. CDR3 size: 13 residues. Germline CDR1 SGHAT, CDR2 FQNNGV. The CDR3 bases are TGTGCCAGCAGCTTAGCGACAGACTATGGCTACACCTTC. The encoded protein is CASSLATDYGYTF.